These T cell receptor beta chains were read from a single sample in a study of CD8 T cells in Susac syndrome. MiXCR was run by TCRdb on the immunoSEQ multiplex PCR reads, yielding one entry per CDR3 protein. The sample yields approximately 300,000 distinct CDR3 sequences, 75% to 90% seen once. Source material: CD8+ T cells from PBMCs. The receptors were sampled from a human donor with multiple sclerosis. The CDR3 runs from the conserved cysteine through the conserved F or W. The order of the fields is clone size, V gene, D gene, J gene, CDR3 DNA, CDR3 protein. D genes are given only for firm matches. Rows may omit the clone size; those that give it use once, few, many or a size class.

>.|TRBV3-1|TRBD1|TRBJ2-7
TGTGCCAGCAGCCCTAAGTCGACAGGGGGCAGGGGGTACGAGCAGTACTTC
CASSPKSTGGRGYEQYF
>.|TRBV4-3|.|TRBJ2-1
TGCGCCAGCAGCCACTCTAGAACGACCGGCTGGAATGAGCAGTTCTTC
CASSHSRTTGWNEQFF
>.|TRBV30|.|TRBJ1-1
TGTGCCTGGAACGGGGGCACTGAAGCTTTCTTT
CAWNGGTEAFF
>few|TRBV18|.|TRBJ2-5
TGTGCCAGCTCACCCCCCCCGGGGGAGACCCAGTACTTC
CASSPPPGETQYF
>.|TRBV20-1|TRBD2|TRBJ2-1
TGCAGTGCCCTAGCGGGAGGAAGATGGTATGAGCAGTTCTTC
CSALAGGRWYEQFF
>.|TRBV5-4|.|TRBJ2-5
TGTGCCAGCAGCTTGGAGGTTGGACTCGGTCGGGAGACCCAGTACTTC
CASSLEVGLGRETQYF
>.|TRBV30|.|TRBJ1-2
TGTGCCTGGAGATCGGACGGAGTCGGCTATGGCTACACCTTC
CAWRSDGVGYGYTF
>.|TRBV30|TRBD1|TRBJ1-1
TGTGCCTGGAGTTGGGAAGGACAGGGGGCCACTGAAGCTTTCTTT
CAWSWEGQGATEAFF
>.|TRBV20-1|.|TRBJ2-7
TGCAGTGCTAGAGTTTTGGGGGGATACGAGCAGTACTTC
CSARVLGGYEQYF
>.|TRBV2|TRBD1|TRBJ2-3
TGTGCCAGCTTTCAAGGACAGGATAACACAGATACGCAGTATTTT
CASFQGQDNTDTQYF
>.|TRBV20-1|.|TRBJ1-3
TGCAGTGCAAACGACGGGACGGACTCTGGAAACACCATATATTTT
CSANDGTDSGNTIYF
>once|TRBV25-1|TRBD1|TRBJ2-7
TGTGCCAGCAGTGAGATTTCGGACAGGGCCCACGAGCAGTACTTC
CASSEISDRAHEQYF
>.|TRBV2|.|TRBJ2-7
TGTGCCAGCAGTGATCAAAGGCAGTCCTACGAGCAGTACTTC
CASSDQRQSYEQYF
>.|TRBV5-1|.|TRBJ2-7
TGCGCCAGCAGCGAGGTGACACCACCCTACGAGCAGTACTTC
CASSEVTPPYEQYF
>.|TRBV29-1|.|TRBJ2-7
TGCAGCGTTGAAGACGAGAGAGGGATCGGGGAGCAGTACTTC
CSVEDERGIGEQYF
>.|TRBV30|.|TRBJ2-7
TGTGCCTGGAGTGTACCACCGGGACGGATTTACGAGCAGTACTTC
CAWSVPPGRIYEQYF
>.|TRBV27|TRBD1|TRBJ2-5
TGTGCCAGCAGTTCAGGGACAGGCGGAGGAGAGACCCAGTACTTC
CASSSGTGGGETQYF
>.|TRBV9|TRBD2|TRBJ2-1
TGTGCCAGCTCGGGACTAGCGGGAGGAACCTACAATGAGCAGTTCTTC
CASSGLAGGTYNEQFF
>.|TRBV7-8|.|TRBJ2-1
TGTGCCAGCAGCTTTGGCGGGACTCCCCCCCACAATGAGCAGTTCTTC
CASSFGGTPPHNEQFF
>.|TRBV12-3/TRBV12-4|TRBD2|TRBJ2-1
TGTGCCAGCAACCAAGTGGGGAGGGAGTTAAATGAGCAGTTCTTC
CASNQVGRELNEQFF
>.|TRBV5-4|TRBD1|TRBJ1-2
TGTGCCAGCAGCTTGGTAGGACAGGGAGGCCTATGGACCTATGGCTACACCTTC
CASSLVGQGGLWTYGYTF
>.|TRBV9|.|TRBJ2-1
TGTGCCAGCAGCGTAGCCAGCAGTGAGCAGTTCTTC
CASSVASSEQFF
>once|TRBV18|.|TRBJ2-1
TGTGCCAGCTCACCACCCAGGGGTTATGAGCAGTTCTTC
CASSPPRGYEQFF
>.|TRBV19|.|TRBJ1-1
TGTGCCAGTAGTGTGACTGAGACAGCGAACACTGAAGCTTTCTTT
CASSVTETANTEAFF
>.|TRBV4-1|.|TRBJ2-5
TGCGCCAGCAGCCAAGAGATGTGGCGGGGGCCACAAGAGACCCAGTACTTC
CASSQEMWRGPQETQYF
>.|TRBV12-3/TRBV12-4|.|TRBJ2-5
TGTGCCAGCAGTCCGACAGCGAAGACCCAGTACTTC
CASSPTAKTQYF
>.|TRBV7-9|.|TRBJ1-1
TGTGCCAGCAGCTCCCACACGGTGCCGGGGGAAGCTTTCTTT
CASSSHTVPGEAFF
>.|TRBV2|TRBD1|TRBJ2-7
TGTGCCAGCAGGACGGGACAGATCTCCTACGAGCAGTACTTC
CASRTGQISYEQYF
>.|TRBV27|TRBD2|TRBJ2-5
TGTGCCAGCAAAAGCGGGAGGGCGTGGGAGACCCAGTACTTC
CASKSGRAWETQYF
>.|TRBV30|.|TRBJ2-5
TGTGCCTGGAGTGTACCGCCTGCCCGGTTAGAGACCCAGTACTTC
CAWSVPPARLETQYF
>.|TRBV27|.|TRBJ2-7
TGTGCCAGCAGAGGGACACCATACGAGCAGTACTTC
CASRGTPYEQYF
>once|TRBV6-1|.|TRBJ2-1
TGTGCCAGCAGCCTGTCCCTCAGAGCCGTCTCCTACAATGAGCAGTTCTTC
CASSLSLRAVSYNEQFF
>.|TRBV15|TRBD1|TRBJ2-7
TGTGCCACCAGCTTCGGGACAGGGAGCCACGAGCAGTACTTC
CATSFGTGSHEQYF
>.|TRBV29-1|.|TRBJ1-2
TGCAGCGTTCCCTCCAACGACAGCCCCTATGGCTACACCTTC
CSVPSNDSPYGYTF
>once|TRBV5-1|.|TRBJ2-1
TGCGCCAGCAGCGGGGCGCGGGGGCCAAACAATGAGCAGTTCTTC
CASSGARGPNNEQFF
>.|TRBV19|.|TRBJ1-1
TGTGCCAGTAGTATTCCAGGGGCGAACACTGAAGCTTTCTTT
CASSIPGANTEAFF
>.|TRBV7-8|TRBD2|TRBJ2-7
TGTGCCAGCAGCTTAGGACTAGCGGGAGGTTTGCACGAGCAGTACTTC
CASSLGLAGGLHEQYF
>.|TRBV2|.|TRBJ2-3
TGTGCCAGCAGAGTAGGGATGGTTGGCACAGATACGCAGTATTTT
CASRVGMVGTDTQYF